Presented here are 29 T cell receptor beta chains from one specimen sequenced in a study of cytomegalovirus exposure and HLA in healthy donors. Primers included in the PCR were 60 Vbeta and 13 Jbeta primers. Libraries were prepared by immunoSEQ multiplex PCR; TCRdb keeps only in-frame clonotypes and omits some of them. The sample includes roughly 130,000 clones, roughly three quarters of them seen just once. Source material: PBMCs. The receptors stem from a woman between 40 and 50 years old in good health and CMV-seronegative.

The chain links TRBV9 to TRBJ1-1; TRBD1 agrees at 11 bases. Germline trimming cut 1 base from V and 7 bases from J; bases unmatched to any gene: 9. The CDR3 consists of 16 residues. Germline values: CDR1 SGDLS, CDR2 YYNGEE. As DNA, the CDR3 is TGTGCCAGCAGCGTATCCCAGGACAGGGGGCGCTTTGAAGCTTTCTTT. Translating gives CASSVSQDRGRFEAFF.

The V and J genes are TRBV11-2 and TRBJ1-1; TRBD1 might be the D (5 bases). Germline V gene sequence: CDR1 SGHAT, CDR2 FQNNGV. V gave up 5 bases and J gave up 3 bases, with 10 bases separating them. This CDR3 region has 13 residues. CDR3 in DNA: TGTGCCAGCAGCGAAGCCAGGGACACTGAAGCTTTCTTT. This gives the protein CASSEARDTEAFF.

The chain recombines TRBV10-1 with TRBJ2-7; 11 positions match TRBD2. CDR1 and CDR2 from the germline V gene are WNHNN and SYGVQD (reference sequence). V lost 3 bases and J lost 6; bases outside the gene matches: 10. The CDR3 is made up of 16 amino acids. CDR3 region: CASSETSGGPSGEQYF. CDR3 DNA sequence: TGCGCCAGCAGTGAAACTAGCGGGGGACCAAGCGGCGAGCAGTACTTC.

This sequence joins TRBV14 and TRBJ2-1; TRBD2 agrees at 8 bases. V shed 4 bases and J 3 bases; nucleotides not matched to a gene: 14. Germline V gives CDR1 SGHDN, CDR2 FVKESK. The CDR3 has 18 residues. The CDR3 loop is CASSLKWRAGAVYNEQFF. The CDR3 nucleotides are TGTGCCAGCAGCCTCAAGTGGAGAGCGGGAGCGGTCTACAATGAGCAGTTCTTC.

The rearrangement links TRBV5-1 to TRBJ2-7, with D possibly matching TRBD2 (6 bases). V gave up 4 bases and J gave up 3 bases, with 11 bases separating them. The CDR3 runs 13 residues. The germline V gene has CDR1 SGHRS and CDR2 YFSETQ. CDR3 sequence (DNA): TGCGCCAGCAGCGAGGGACTCCACTACGAGCAGTACTTC. It codes for CASSEGLHYEQYF.

This chain uses TRBV7-2 with TRBJ2-7; possibly TRBD1 for D (6 bases). The V end was cut by 1 base, the J end by 3 bases, with 10 bases between. The CDR3 totals 14 residues. Germline CDR1 SGHTA, CDR2 FQGNSA. The CDR3 loop reads CASSLVTGLYEQYF. CDR3 nucleotides: TGTGCCAGCAGCTTAGTAACAGGGCTCTACGAGCAGTACTTC.

The chain couples TRBV7-9 to TRBJ2-7; 8 bases are shared with TRBD2. V lost 8 bases and J lost 6; bases outside the gene matches: 9. From germline, CDR1 is SEHNR and CDR2 FQNEAQ (reference sequence). The CDR3 extends over 13 amino acids. CDR3 bases: TGTGCCAGCGGACTAGCTACCTCGCTCGAGCAGTACTTC. Translating gives CASGLATSLEQYF.

This chain connects TRBV6-5 to TRBJ2-5; 8 bases align to TRBD2. The CDR3 length is 15 residues. J gave up 5 bases and V 6 bases, and 11 bases lay outside the gene matches. Germline CDR1 and CDR2: MNHEY and SVGAGI. This CDR3 reads CASSPRRGGWETQYF. The CDR3 region has the DNA TGTGCCAGCAGCCCCCGCCGGGGGGGGTGGGAGACCCAGTACTTC.

V is TRBV5-8 and J is TRBJ1-5; 10 bases map to TRBD1. This CDR3 region has 17 residues. Looked up from germline, CDR1 is SGHTS and CDR2 is YDEGEE. Trimming removed 4 bases from V and 0 bases from J; junction bases left unmatched: 7. Written as DNA, the CDR3 is TGTGCCAGCAGCCGCCGGGACAGGGGTTATAGCAATCAGCCCCAGCATTTT. Protein product: CASSRRDRGYSNQPQHF.

The V and J genes are TRBV27 and TRBJ1-6; possible D gene TRBD1, 5 bases. Trimming stripped 0 bases from V and 1 base from J, with 13 bases between. Germline assignment: CDR1 MNHEY and CDR2 SMNVEV (reference sequence). The CDR3 contains 18 residues. The CDR3, as DNA: TGTGCCAGCAGTTTATCTGGCCAGGGTCGATCCTATAATTCACCCCTCCACTTT. It translates to CASSLSGQGRSYNSPLHF.

V gene TRBV9 combines with J gene TRBJ2-5, with 8 positions matching TRBD1. V was pared by 3 bases and J by 4 bases, with 14 bases of the junction left unmatched. CDR3 length: 17 amino acids. CDR1 and CDR2 from the germline V gene are SGDLS and YYNGEE. The CDR3 reads CASSATTPGTGGETQYF. The CDR3 DNA sequence: TGTGCCAGCAGCGCGACAACTCCCGGGACAGGTGGAGAGACCCAGTACTTC. Supplemented by reference TRBV9 and TRBJ2-5, the full variable domain reads DSGVTQTPKHLITATGQRVTLRCSPRSGDLSVYWYQQSLDQGLQFLIQYYNGEERAKGNILERFSAQQFPDLHSELNLSSLELGDSALYFCASSATTPGTGGETQYFGPGTRLLVL.

The chain combines TRBV6-1 with TRBJ1-5; TRBD1 matches at 9 bases. The V and J ends lost 2 bases and 1 base, in that order; junction bases with no gene match: 12. CDR3 size: 19 residues. Germline CDR1 reads MNHNS; CDR2 reads SASEGT. Here the CDR3 reads CASSEYWDRVTGSNQPQHF. As DNA, the CDR3 is TGTGCCAGCAGTGAATACTGGGACAGGGTAACGGGAAGCAATCAGCCCCAGCATTTT.

The chain recombines TRBV27 with TRBJ1-4; D remains unclear. The germline gives CDR1 MNHEY, CDR2 SMNVEV (reference sequence). Trimming removed 0 bases at V and 6 bases at J, with 5 bases between. CDR3 length: 13 residues. This chain's CDR3 is CASSLSHYEKLFF. For the CDR3, the DNA is TGTGCCAGCAGTTTATCCCATTATGAAAAACTGTTTTTT. Drawing the rest from reference TRBV27 and TRBJ1-4, the complete variable domain is EAQVTQNPRYLITVTGKKLTVTCSQNMNHEYMSWYRQDPGLGLRQIYYSMNVEVTDKGDVPEGYKVSRKEKRNFPLILESPSPNQTSLYFCASSLSHYEKLFFGSGTQLSVL.

The chain employs TRBV5-1 and TRBJ2-7; TRBD1 aligns across 10 bases. V was pared by 2 bases and J by 6 bases, with 14 bases of the junction left unmatched. There are 17 residues in the CDR3. The germline gives CDR1 SGHRS, CDR2 YFSETQ. This chain's CDR3 is CASSLGQGTGALVEQYF. DNA for the CDR3: TGCGCCAGCAGCTTAGGTCAGGGGACAGGGGCGTTGGTCGAGCAGTACTTC. The full variable domain, in which reference TRBV5-1 and TRBJ2-7 provide the parts outside the CDR3, is KAGVTQTPRYLIKTRGQQVTLSCSPISGHRSVSWYQQTPGQGLQFLFEYFSETQRNKGNFPGRFSGRQFSNSRSEMNVSTLELGDSALYLCASSLGQGTGALVEQYFGPGTRLTVT.

This clone was found once. Germline and junction disagree at one end, which may indicate a read error. The chain links TRBV2 to TRBJ2-4, with TRBD2 as a possible D gene (5 bases). Germline CDR1 and CDR2: SNHLY and FYNNEI. The CDR3 covers 15 residues. The CDR3 DNA is TGTGCCAGCAGTGAGCCGGGGTCCGCCAAAAACAGTCAGTACTTC. Translation: CASSEPGSAKNSQYF.

This rearrangement joins TRBV19 to TRBJ1-1, with a weak D call TRBD1 (6 bases). CDR1 and CDR2 from the germline V gene are LNHDA and SQIVND (reference sequence). CDR3 length: 16 residues. The V end was cut by 3 bases, the J end by 2 bases, with 16 bases between. The CDR3 loop is CASSIRNRQDNTEAFF. The CDR3 region has the DNA TGTGCCAGTAGTATTAGGAATCGACAGGACAACACTGAAGCTTTCTTT.

This clone has a handful of counts. The chain links TRBV29-1 to TRBJ2-7; TRBD2 is a possible D gene (6 bases). Germline loops: CDR1 SQVTM, CDR2 ANQGSEA. This CDR3 is 13 amino acids long. Trimming removed 6 bases at V and 6 bases at J, with 18 bases between. CDR3 nucleotides: TGCAGCGTAGAAACTGCGCAGGGAGGCGAGCAGTACTTC. Its translation: CSVETAQGGEQYF.

The chain carries TRBV2 and TRBJ1-2, with a possible D match to TRBD1 (5 bases). The CDR3 sequence is 14 residues long. Looked up from germline, CDR1 is SNHLY and CDR2 is FYNNEI. The V gene lost 7 bases and the J gene lost 2 bases, with 14 bases spanning the gap. The CDR3 region has the DNA TGTGCCAGCACCCTAGGGGCGGGGAACTATGGCTACACCTTC. The encoded protein is CASTLGAGNYGYTF.

The chain joins TRBV18 to TRBJ1-2, with D possibly TRBD1 on 6 matching bases. CDR1 and CDR2 (germline): KGHSH, LQKENI. V was trimmed by 3 bases and J by 8 bases, leaving 22 bases between them. This CDR3 has 16 residues. The DNA for the CDR3 is TGTGCCAGCTCACCCCGTCCCGAACAGGGACGGCAGGGCTACACCTTC. The encoded protein is CASSPRPEQGRQGYTF.

This chain links TRBV27 with TRBJ1-2; 8 nucleotides line up with TRBD1. Germline values: CDR1 MNHEY, CDR2 SMNVEV (reference sequence). Trimming took 6 bases from V and 1 from J; bases not matched to a gene: 13. The CDR3 contains 17 residues. CDR3 sequence: CASRDLGTGAFNYGYTF. The DNA of the CDR3 is TGTGCCAGCAGGGACTTGGGGACAGGTGCTTTTAACTATGGCTACACCTTC.

This clone was seen a single time. A junction end diverges from the germline sequence, so it may reflect a read error. This chain uses TRBV11-3 with TRBJ2-4, with D possibly matching TRBD1 (5 bases). Germline V lookup: CDR1 SGHNT, CDR2 YENEEA. The CDR3 covers 15 residues. The CDR3 spells CASSLGGSSKNSQYF. The CDR3 DNA reads TGTGCCAGCAGCTTAGGGGGCTCGAGCAAAAACAGTCAGTACTTC. Looking up the rest from reference TRBV11-3 and TRBJ2-4 gives the full variable domain: EAGVVQSPRYKIIEKKQPVAFWCNPISGHNTLYWYLQNLGQGPELLIRYENEEAVDDSQLPKDRFSAERLKGVDSTLKIQPAELGDSAVYLCASSLGGSSKNSQYFGAGTRLSVL.

This clone was picked up one time. J is TRBJ2-5 and V is TRBV28, with D hard to call. The better agreement between TRBJ2-7 and the DNA end casts doubt on the J call. In germline, CDR1 is MDHEN, CDR2 SYDVKM. The CDR3 has 11 amino acids. The DNA of the CDR3 is TGTGCCAGCAGTTCCCCCCACGAGCAGTACTTC. Translating gives CASSSPHEQYF.

The J gene is TRBJ2-1, the V gene TRBV7-3, with 7 bases aligning to TRBD2. The V gene end was trimmed by 5 bases and the J gene end by 4 bases; junction bases not matched to a gene: 8. This CDR3 has 15 residues. Germline CDR1 and CDR2: SGHTA and FQGTGA. CDR3 bases: TGTGCCAGCAGCCCGGGGACTATTAGATACAATGAGCAGTTCTTC. It codes for CASSPGTIRYNEQFF.

The rearrangement uses TRBV11-2 and TRBJ2-7; the match to TRBD1 covers 7 bases. The CDR3 spans 14 residues. Looked up from germline, CDR1 is SGHAT and CDR2 is FQNNGV. The V gene end was trimmed by 5 bases and the J gene end by 5 bases; junction bases not matched to a gene: 9. The CDR3 DNA sequence: TGTGCCAGCAGCCAAACGGACAGGTTAGACGAGCAGTACTTC. This translates into CASSQTDRLDEQYF.

The chain employs TRBV4-2 and TRBJ1-2; TRBD1 matches at 8 bases. The CDR3 is made up of 15 amino acids. Looked up from germline, CDR1 is LGHNA and CDR2 is YNFKEQ. V lost 5 bases to trimming and J lost 5 bases; unmatched junction nucleotides: 10. CDR3 loop: CASSVRQGAEYGYTF. The CDR3 nucleotides read TGTGCCAGCAGCGTGCGGCAGGGGGCTGAATATGGCTACACCTTC.

In nucleotides, the CDR3 is TGTGCCAGCAGTGTCACTAGCGGGGGCACCACAGATACGCAGTATTTT. Protein: CASSVTSGGTTDTQYF. The V call is TRBV27, the J call TRBJ2-3, with 11 bases lining up with TRBD2. Germline-derived CDR1 and CDR2 are MNHEY and SMNVEV (reference sequence). The CDR3 extends over 16 amino acids. V lost 5 bases to trimming and J lost 2 bases; unmatched junction nucleotides: 6.

J is TRBJ2-7 and V is TRBV30, with D perhaps matching TRBD2 (7 bases). The CDR3 has 14 residues. Trimming stripped 1 base from V and 5 bases from J, with 15 bases between. CDR1 GTSNPN and CDR2 SVGIG come from the germline V gene (reference sequence). The CDR3 nucleotides are TGTGCCTGGAGTGAAGGGGGGGGCGGCCACGAGCAGTACTTC. It encodes CAWSEGGGGHEQYF.

This clone is a singleton in its sample. The chain employs TRBV7-9 and TRBJ2-3; 8 bases match TRBD1. The CDR3 covers 15 residues. The germline CDR1 and CDR2 sequences are SEHNR and FQNEAQ (reference sequence). After removal of 1 base from V and 3 bases from J, the junction contained 3 bases not matched to a gene. This chain's CDR3 is CASSLVRTGTDTQYF. Written as DNA, the CDR3 is TGTGCCAGCAGCTTAGTGAGGACAGGGACAGATACGCAGTATTTT.

This clone was found once. The rearrangement joins TRBV27 to TRBJ2-3; possibly TRBD2 for D (7 bases). Between the trimmed V and J ends, which lost 2 bases and 2 bases, there was a span of 11 bases. The CDR3 runs to 15 residues. Per the germline V gene, CDR1 is MNHEY and CDR2 is SMNVEV (reference sequence). In DNA form, the CDR3 reads TGTGCCAGCAGTTTAGAGGGGGGGACCACAGATACGCAGTATTTT. It yields the protein CASSLEGGTTDTQYF.